This is a list of T cell receptor beta chains from one sample in a study of blood T cell repertoires in COVID-19. Some clones are missing from TCRdb's copy, which holds only in-frame ones; the method was immunoSEQ multiplex PCR. This table holds about 290,000 clones, under 90% found once. Material for sequencing was peripheral blood. These TCRs come from a woman under 40 with COVID-19, enrolled during active disease. Both conserved end residues are part of each CDR3. Each record gives: V gene, clone size, J gene, D gene, CDR3 DNA, CDR3 protein. D genes are given only for firm matches. Clone size is shown for a subset of rows, as once, few, many or a class of expanded clone.

V: TRBV7-2; size: once; J: TRBJ1-1; D: TRBD1; DNA: TGTGCCAGCAGCCCCATGTGGACAGGGATGAACACTGAAGCTTTCTTT; CDR3: CASSPMWTGMNTEAFF
V: TRBV7-9; size: NA; J: TRBJ1-4; D: NA; DNA: TGTGCCAGCAGCCGGAAGGGGAGGGATAATGAAAAACTGTTTTTT; CDR3: CASSRKGRDNEKLFF
V: TRBV6-5; size: NA; J: TRBJ2-5; D: TRBD1; DNA: TGTGCCAGCAGGTACAGGGGGCAAGAGACCCAGTACTTC; CDR3: CASRYRGQETQYF
V: TRBV27; size: NA; J: TRBJ2-7; D: NA; DNA: TGTGCCAGCAGTTGGCAGGGGTTGATGTACGAGCAGTACTTC; CDR3: CASSWQGLMYEQYF
V: TRBV6-5; size: NA; J: TRBJ1-2; D: NA; DNA: TGTGCCAGCTCAAATCTCGGAGGTGGCTACACCTTC; CDR3: CASSNLGGGYTF
V: TRBV10-3; size: NA; J: TRBJ1-2; D: NA; DNA: TGTGCCATCAGTGAGAAACTGGGGGCAGATTATGGCTACACCTTC; CDR3: CAISEKLGADYGYTF
V: TRBV11-2; size: NA; J: TRBJ2-7; D: NA; DNA: TGTGCCAGCAGCTTAGGCCCGACAGGCGAGCAGTACTTC; CDR3: CASSLGPTGEQYF
V: TRBV20-1; size: once; J: TRBJ1-2; D: NA; DNA: TGCAGTGCTAGGGGGGAGGGTGGCTACACCTTC; CDR3: CSARGEGGYTF
V: TRBV19; size: NA; J: TRBJ1-1; D: NA; DNA: TGTGCCAGTAGTATTGGTAGTCGGGGTCTCCGGGAAGCTTTCTTT; CDR3: CASSIGSRGLREAFF
V: TRBV27; size: once; J: TRBJ2-5; D: NA; DNA: TGTGCCAGCAGTTCCTTCGGCGGGCAAGAGACCCAGTACTTC; CDR3: CASSSFGGQETQYF
V: TRBV7-6; size: few; J: TRBJ1-6; D: NA; DNA: TGTGCCAGCAGCTTAAGGGGAAGCAATTCACCCCTCCACTTT; CDR3: CASSLRGSNSPLHF
V: TRBV6-1; size: NA; J: TRBJ1-1; D: NA; DNA: TGTGCCAGCAGTGAACATGACAGGTACTTTGACACTGAAGCTTTCTTT; CDR3: CASSEHDRYFDTEAFF
V: TRBV5-6; size: NA; J: TRBJ1-1; D: NA; DNA: TGTGCCAGCAGCATCCCCCAGAACACTGAAGCTTTCTTT; CDR3: CASSIPQNTEAFF
V: TRBV7-9; size: once; J: TRBJ1-2; D: NA; DNA: TGTGCCAGCAGCCCGCTTGAGTTCTACTATGGCTACACCTTC; CDR3: CASSPLEFYYGYTF
V: TRBV11-2; size: NA; J: TRBJ1-6; D: NA; DNA: TGTGCCAGCAGCATTAGGCGACAAGTCTCCTATAATTCACCCCTCCACTTT; CDR3: CASSIRRQVSYNSPLHF
V: TRBV6-5; size: few; J: TRBJ2-7; D: NA; DNA: TGTGCCAGCCGATCGGGACTCCCATGGGGGGAGCAGTACTTC; CDR3: CASRSGLPWGEQYF
V: TRBV20-1; size: once; J: TRBJ2-1; D: TRBD2; DNA: TGCAGTGCCCCTAGCGGGGTTGGGCAACTCTTC; CDR3: CSAPSGVGQLF
V: TRBV28; size: few; J: TRBJ2-7; D: NA; DNA: TGTGCCAGCAAAACGGCCTCAGCGGTCTACGAGCAGTACTTC; CDR3: CASKTASAVYEQYF
V: TRBV30; size: few; J: TRBJ1-2; D: NA; DNA: TGTGCCTGGAGTGTACAGGGAGCCCGCTATGGCTACACCTTC; CDR3: CAWSVQGARYGYTF
V: TRBV4-1; size: NA; J: TRBJ1-1; D: NA; DNA: TGCGCCAGCAGCCAGCAGGGGACGGTCACTGAAGCTTTCTTT; CDR3: CASSQQGTVTEAFF
V: TRBV5-5; size: NA; J: TRBJ2-7; D: NA; DNA: TGTGCCAGCAGTTTAGGGGACGAGCAGTACTTC; CDR3: CASSLGDEQYF
V: TRBV27; size: NA; J: TRBJ1-2; D: NA; DNA: TGTGCCAGCAGTTTCGGCAGGGTTACCTATGGCTACACCTTC; CDR3: CASSFGRVTYGYTF
V: TRBV18; size: once; J: TRBJ2-7; D: NA; DNA: TGTGCCGGCAGAACGGACACCTCAACCTACGAGCAGTACTTC; CDR3: CAGRTDTSTYEQYF
V: TRBV18; size: NA; J: TRBJ1-2; D: TRBD1; DNA: TGTGCCAGCTCACAGGGGGCAACTAACTATGGCTACACCTTC; CDR3: CASSQGATNYGYTF
V: TRBV7-9; size: NA; J: TRBJ1-4; D: TRBD1; DNA: TGTGCCAGCAGCGGAAACAGGGGGGCGAGTGAAAAACTGTTTTTT; CDR3: CASSGNRGASEKLFF
V: TRBV18; size: NA; J: TRBJ2-3; D: TRBD2; DNA: TGTGCCAGCTCACAAGCGGGGGGGCCAAGAGATACGCAGTATTTT; CDR3: CASSQAGGPRDTQYF
V: TRBV5-1; size: NA; J: TRBJ2-2; D: NA; DNA: TGCGCCAGCAGCTTGCAGCGCACCGGGGAGCTGTTTTTT; CDR3: CASSLQRTGELFF
V: TRBV2; size: NA; J: TRBJ1-5; D: TRBD1; DNA: TGTGCCAGCAGTCGTCAGGGACAGGGGACTCAGCCCCAGCATTTT; CDR3: CASSRQGQGTQPQHF
V: TRBV25-1; size: NA; J: TRBJ2-5; D: NA; DNA: TGTGCCAGCAGTGAAGGAGGGGTATCCGGAGGAGAGACCCAGTACTTC; CDR3: CASSEGGVSGGETQYF
V: TRBV21-1; size: NA; J: TRBJ1-3; D: NA; DNA: TGTGCCAGTTCACGGTTAGGGACAGGAGGGTATTACTCTGGAAACACCATATATTTT; CDR3: CASSRLGTGGYYSGNTIYF
V: TRBV7-2; size: NA; J: TRBJ1-4; D: NA; DNA: TGTGCCAGCAGCACCCAGTTCGCAACTAATGAAAAACTGTTTTTT; CDR3: CASSTQFATNEKLFF
V: TRBV10-1; size: once; J: TRBJ2-1; D: NA; DNA: TGCGCCAGCAAAGGTTGGCGGCGAAGCTCCTACAATGAGCAGTTCTTC; CDR3: CASKGWRRSSYNEQFF
V: TRBV11-2; size: NA; J: TRBJ2-3; D: TRBD2; DNA: TGTGCCAGCACCGGTTTAGCGGGGCTAAGCACAGATACGCAGTATTTT; CDR3: CASTGLAGLSTDTQYF
V: TRBV7-9; size: NA; J: TRBJ1-6; D: TRBD1; DNA: TGTGCCAGCAGCCTACCGGGACAGGGCTCACCCCTCCACTTT; CDR3: CASSLPGQGSPLHF
V: TRBV28; size: NA; J: TRBJ2-5; D: TRBD1; DNA: TGTGCCAGCAGTGACAGGGGACGGTACCAAGAGACCCAGTACTTC; CDR3: CASSDRGRYQETQYF
V: TRBV10-3; size: NA; J: TRBJ2-7; D: TRBD1; DNA: TGTGCCATCAGTGAGTCGACTCCCGGACAGGGCGACGAGCAGTACTTC; CDR3: CAISESTPGQGDEQYF
V: TRBV7-2; size: NA; J: TRBJ1-6; D: TRBD1; DNA: TGTGCCAGCAGCGCACAGGGGAGGACCTATAATTCACCCCTCCACTTT; CDR3: CASSAQGRTYNSPLHF
V: TRBV3-1/TRBV3-2; size: NA; J: TRBJ2-1; D: TRBD1; DNA: TGTGCCAGCAGCCATCCGTCCGACAGGGGCCCAAGCTCCTACAATGAGCAGTTCTTC; CDR3: CASSHPSDRGPSSYNEQFF
V: TRBV6-6; size: NA; J: TRBJ2-1; D: TRBD2; DNA: TGTGCCAGCAGTTACCAAGCGGGGGGCCTCAATGAGCAGTTCTTC; CDR3: CASSYQAGGLNEQFF
V: TRBV5-4; size: NA; J: TRBJ1-5; D: TRBD1; DNA: TGTGCCAGCAGCCGTAACGGACAGGGCAATCAGCCCCAGCATTTT; CDR3: CASSRNGQGNQPQHF
V: TRBV24-1; size: NA; J: TRBJ1-5; D: NA; DNA: TGTGCCACCAGTTCATTGGGGGCAGGGTTCTTTCAGCCCCAGCATTTT; CDR3: CATSSLGAGFFQPQHF
V: TRBV7-2; size: NA; J: TRBJ2-5; D: NA; DNA: TGTGCCAGCTCACGGGGCGGGGAGGAGACCCAGTACTTC; CDR3: CASSRGGEETQYF
V: TRBV3-1/TRBV3-2; size: NA; J: TRBJ1-2; D: NA; DNA: TGTGCCAGCAGCCTATCTCCTACAGGCCTGGAGGGCTACACCTTC; CDR3: CASSLSPTGLEGYTF